One and the same sample provided the 19 T cell receptor beta chains below, sequenced in a study of blood T cell repertoires in COVID-19. Clones were sequenced by immunoSEQ multiplex PCR, and TCRdb holds only the in-frame ones, with some missing. The sample contains 350,000 or so clones, 89% of which appear only once. The material sequenced was peripheral blood. The origin of the receptors is a woman aged 55-69 years with COVID-19, enrolled during active disease.

The chain is built from TRBV27 and TRBJ2-6, with 8 positions matching TRBD1. This CDR3 comprises 15 residues. V shed 6 bases and J 1 base; nucleotides not matched to a gene: 2. Germline assignment: CDR1 MNHEY and CDR2 SMNVEV (reference sequence). CDR3 loop: CASSRQGSGANVLTF. CDR3 bases: TGTGCCAGCAGCCGACAGGGGTCTGGGGCCAACGTCCTGACTTTC.

V gene TRBV2 combines with J gene TRBJ1-1; perhaps TRBD1 as D (5 bases). From germline, CDR1 is SNHLY and CDR2 FYNNEI. V was pared by 5 bases and J by 4 bases, with 23 bases between. The CDR3 is 17 residues long. The CDR3 DNA sequence: TGTGCCAGCAGTCCTGAGGTACTTGGGGCCGGAACCACTGAAGCTTTCTTT. It codes for CASSPEVLGAGTTEAFF.

The table lists this clone with a few counts. The gene calls are TRBV7-6 and TRBJ1-4; no clear D gene. This CDR3 has 15 residues. Germline lookup yields CDR1 SGHVS and CDR2 FNYEAQ. V was cut by 5 bases and J by 0 bases, with 10 bases left in between. The CDR3 is CASSPRLATNEKLFF. In DNA, the CDR3 is TGTGCCAGCAGCCCCCGACTCGCAACTAATGAAAAACTGTTTTTT.

The chain joins TRBV14 to TRBJ1-1; 10 bases map to TRBD1. CDR1 and CDR2 (germline): SGHDN, FVKESK. V trimming: 6 bases; J trimming: 5 bases; junction bases outside the gene matches: 6. The CDR3 is made up of 14 amino acids. The CDR3 loop is CASSKDRGSTEAFF. CDR3 coding DNA: TGTGCCAGCAGTAAGGACAGGGGGAGTACTGAAGCTTTCTTT.

This chain uses TRBV16 with TRBJ2-3; 7 nucleotides line up with TRBD2. Germline loops: CDR1 KGHSY, CDR2 FQNENV. Trimming cost V 2 bases and J 6 bases; bases outside gene matches: 8. The length of the CDR3 is 15 residues. CDR3 sequence reads: CASSQGTTRSDTQYF. The CDR3 region has the DNA TGTGCCAGCAGCCAAGGGACTACCCGTTCCGATACGCAGTATTTT.

V gene TRBV5-5 combines with J gene TRBJ1-2, with D tentatively TRBD1 (6 bases). The CDR3 extends over 13 amino acids. The germline CDR1 and CDR2 sequences are SGHKS and YYEKEE (reference sequence). Trimming removed 0 bases from V and 7 bases from J, with 10 bases in between. DNA of the CDR3: TGTGCCAGCAGCTTGGGGACAGAAGCTGGCTACACCTTC. It specifies CASSLGTEAGYTF.

The V gene is TRBV10-3, the J gene TRBJ2-1; a weak D match, TRBD2 (5 bases). This CDR3 comprises 15 residues. Germline lookup yields CDR1 ENHRY and CDR2 SYGVKD. V was pared by 3 bases and J by 6 bases, with 15 bases between. The CDR3 reads CAISEGVAQANEQFF. In DNA, the CDR3 is TGTGCCATCAGTGAAGGTGTAGCGCAGGCCAATGAGCAGTTCTTC.

The chain uses TRBV14 and TRBJ1-1, with D possibly being TRBD1 (6 bases). The CDR3 totals 17 residues. Deletions cut 1 base from V and 3 bases from J, with 18 bases between. Germline V gene lookup returns CDR1 SGHDN and CDR2 FVKESK. In DNA form, the CDR3 reads TGTGCCAGCAGCCAAGGGGGCCTGGGGGCGCGGGACACTGAAGCTTTCTTT. It yields the protein CASSQGGLGARDTEAFF. Based on the CDR3 plus reference TRBV14 and TRBJ1-1, the full variable domain is EAGVTQFPSHSVIEKGQTVTLRCDPISGHDNLYWYRRVMGKEIKFLLHFVKESKQDESGMPNNRFLAERTGGTYSTLKVQPAELEDSGVYFCASSQGGLGARDTEAFFGQGTRLTVV.

V usage is TRBV11-1 and J usage is TRBJ2-1; unclear D gene. Germline V gene sequence: CDR1 SGHAT, CDR2 FQDESV (reference sequence). Trimming removed 6 bases from V and 10 bases from J, with 10 bases in between. CDR3 length: 11 amino acids. As DNA, the CDR3 is TGTGCCAGCAGTCGTGTAGCAGAGCAGTTCTTC. It translates to CASSRVAEQFF.

The V call is TRBV10-3, the J call TRBJ1-2; 7 positions match TRBD1. The ends lost 4 bases at V and 3 bases at J; junction bases unmatched: 2. Germline lookup yields CDR1 ENHRY and CDR2 SYGVKD. The CDR3 covers 13 residues. CDR3 residues: CAISGQGDYGYTF. CDR3 sequence (DNA): TGTGCCATCAGTGGGCAGGGGGACTATGGCTACACCTTC.

This chain connects TRBV7-2 to TRBJ1-2; D possibly corresponds to TRBD1 (6 bases). CDR1 SGHTA and CDR2 FQGNSA come from the germline V gene. The CDR3 covers 15 residues. Trimming removed 5 bases from V and 14 bases from J, with 27 bases in between. The CDR3: CASSPGVGTPIKETF. CDR3 nucleotides: TGTGCCAGCAGCCCAGGTGTCGGGACACCCATCAAAGAAACCTTC.

The chain couples TRBV21-1 to TRBJ1-2; TRBD1 reflects the table's D call only, with no check against the DNA. TRBV21-1 is a pseudogene locus. The length of the CDR3 is 11 residues. The CDR3 DNA is TGTGCCGTCGGGCAGGGGGAGCCCTACACCTTC. Translation gives CAVGQGEPYTF.

CDR3 nucleotide sequence: TGTGCCAGCAGTTATCGTCGGCAGGGTTCACCCCTCCACTTT. This sequence encodes CASSYRRQGSPLHF. The chain joins TRBV6-5 to TRBJ1-6; D is possibly TRBD1 (5 bases). V lost 3 bases to trimming and J lost 9 bases, with 12 bases between them. The CDR3 contains 14 residues. CDR1 is MNHEY, CDR2 SVGAGI, per germline.

The rearrangement uses TRBV28 and TRBJ1-1, with D possibly matching TRBD1 (5 bases). V dropped 6 bases and J dropped 6 bases, with 17 bases sitting between them. Germline CDR1 MDHEN, CDR2 SYDVKM. The CDR3 runs to 14 residues. The CDR3 DNA reads TGTGCCAGCAGCCGGGGGACCACCGGCGCTGAAGCTTTCTTT. Its protein is CASSRGTTGAEAFF.

A single count supports this clone. V is TRBV6-5 and J is TRBJ2-2; the match to TRBD1 covers 7 bases. The V gene end was trimmed by 6 bases and the J gene end by 3 bases; junction bases not matched to a gene: 7. The CDR3 extends over 15 amino acids. Germline V gene sequence: CDR1 MNHEY, CDR2 SVGAGI. CDR3 protein: CASRGGQRDTGELFF. In DNA, the CDR3 is TGTGCCAGCAGAGGGGGCCAAAGGGACACCGGGGAGCTGTTTTTT.

V is TRBV7-2 and J is TRBJ1-4, with D uncertain. From germline, CDR1 is SGHTA and CDR2 FQGNSA. Between the trimmed V and J ends, which lost 0 bases and 0 bases, there was a span of 2 bases. This CDR3 has 14 amino acids. In DNA, the CDR3 is TGTGCCAGCAGCTTAGCCGCAACTAATGAAAAACTGTTTTTT. It is translated as CASSLAATNEKLFF. Combining the CDR3 with reference TRBV7-2 and TRBJ1-4 gives the whole variable domain GAGVSQSPSNKVTEKGKDVELRCDPISGHTALYWYRQSLGQGLEFLIYFQGNSAPDKSGLPSDRFSAERTGGSVSTLTIQRTQQEDSAVYLCASSLAATNEKLFFGSGTQLSVL.

CDR3 amino acids: CASSPGGAAGNTIYF. The CDR3 DNA reads as TGTGCCAGCAGCCCCGGAGGCGCGGCTGGAAACACCATATATTTT. The chain couples TRBV7-6 to TRBJ1-3, with D unclear. This CDR3 has 15 residues. The ends were cut back, 5 bases at V and 2 bases at J, with 13 bases in the middle. The germline gives CDR1 SGHVS, CDR2 FNYEAQ.

The genes are TRBV5-5 and TRBJ2-5; D unresolved. Germline values: CDR1 SGHKS, CDR2 YYEKEE (reference sequence). The V end lost 4 bases, the J end lost 1 base, and 11 bases lay between the germline ends. This CDR3 contains 14 residues. The CDR3 loop is CASSPTERQETQYF. The CDR3 DNA reads as TGTGCCAGCAGCCCGACCGAGCGCCAAGAGACCCAGTACTTC.

This rearrangement joins TRBV18 to TRBJ1-4; TRBD1 agrees at 7 bases. Germline CDR1 and CDR2: KGHSH and LQKENI. The CDR3 has 18 residues. The trim removed 3 bases at V and 0 bases at J, leaving 10 bases unmatched. The CDR3 DNA sequence: TGTGCCAGCTCACCGGGGACAGCAGATACTTCAACTAATGAAAAACTGTTTTTT. Translated, it gives CASSPGTADTSTNEKLFF. Full variable domain (missing parts from reference TRBV18 and TRBJ1-4): NAGVMQNPRHLVRRRGQEARLRCSPMKGHSHVYWYRQLPEEGLKFMVYLQKENIIDESGMPKERFSAEFPKEGPSILRIQQVVRGDSAAYFCASSPGTADTSTNEKLFFGSGTQLSVL.